This TCR beta chain was observed in a study of blood T cell repertoires in COVID-19. Study-wide background: Specimens from acute and convalescent COVID-19 originated in the United States, Italy and Spain.

CDR1 and CDR2 (germline): MNHEY, SVGAGI. This CDR3 is 14 amino acids long. Germline trimming cut 7 bases from V and 8 bases from J; bases unmatched to any gene: 5. In this sample, this clone turned up a few times. Study processing details: Researchers report that nucleated cell counts were estimated from reference gene primer amplification. This table comes from immunoSEQ multiplex PCR, and its TCRdb copy is limited to in-frame clones, with some not included. That table is the source of V, J and clone size, and D and trimming were worked out from the DNA. The repertoire holds 350,000 or so clones, approximately 90% seen once, with roughly 3.9% in the top ten. Followed over time, Seattle patients had been enrolled while infection was active.

The rearrangement links TRBV6-5 to TRBJ1-4; 12 nucleotides match TRBD1. This receptor was identified in a woman aged 60-70 years with COVID-19, enrolled during active disease. Sequencing was performed on peripheral blood. The CDR3 coding sequence is TGTGCCAGCATCGGGACAGGGGGCCGAGAAAAACTGTTTTTT. Amino acids: CASIGTGGREKLFF.